The TCR beta chain under discussion was sequenced for a study of T cell responses to AZD1222 COVID-19 vaccine. Trimming removed 1 base at V and 0 bases at J, with 11 bases between. This CDR3 comprises 16 residues. The germline V gene encodes CDR1 KGHSH and CDR2 LQKENI. As for this clone: Its target is not known.

Profiled with immunoSEQ multiplex PCR; TCRdb holds only in-frame clones, not every one. The profile covers some 110,000 clones, with around 85% appearing a single time and roughly 3.9% taken by the ten largest. Study results and limitations: White British people made up most donors, females outnumbered males, and clonal diversity was possibly underestimated. Breadth and depth of Spike-specific TCRs rose after two AZD1222 doses. CD4 TCRs linked to vaccination spanned spike, dominating at 160-218 and 743-854.

The material was peripheral blood, obtained on day 0 of MenACWY control vaccination. The chain recombines TRBV18 with TRBJ2-3, with D unresolved. This TCR was sampled from an adult in good health. As DNA, the CDR3 is TGTGCCAGCTCACCACAAAAGGTCCCAAGCACAGATACGCAGTATTTT. It specifies CASSPQKVPSTDTQYF.